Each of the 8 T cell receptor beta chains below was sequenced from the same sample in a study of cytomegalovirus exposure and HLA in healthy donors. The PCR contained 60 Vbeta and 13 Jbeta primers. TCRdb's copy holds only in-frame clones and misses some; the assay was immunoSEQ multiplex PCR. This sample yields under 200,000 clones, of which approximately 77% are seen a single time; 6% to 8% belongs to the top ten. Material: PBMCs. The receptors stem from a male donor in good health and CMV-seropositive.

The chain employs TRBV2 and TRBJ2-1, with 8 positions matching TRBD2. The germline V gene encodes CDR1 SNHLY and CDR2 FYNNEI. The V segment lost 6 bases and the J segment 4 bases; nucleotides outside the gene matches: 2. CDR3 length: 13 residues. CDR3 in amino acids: CASSKRGYNEQFF. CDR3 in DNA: TGTGCCAGCAGCAAGCGGGGGTACAATGAGCAGTTCTTC.

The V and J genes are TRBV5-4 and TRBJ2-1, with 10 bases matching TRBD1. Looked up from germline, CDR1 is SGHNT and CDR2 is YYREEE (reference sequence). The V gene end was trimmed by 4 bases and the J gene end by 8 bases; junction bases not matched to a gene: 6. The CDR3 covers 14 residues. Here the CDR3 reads CASSHRDRGHEQFF. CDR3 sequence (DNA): TGTGCCAGCAGCCACCGGGACAGGGGTCATGAGCAGTTCTTC.

The CDR3 DNA is TGTGCCAGCAGCTTCAGGGACTCCCTAAACATTCAGTACTTC. Translation: CASSFRDSLNIQYF. V usage is TRBV11-2 and J usage is TRBJ2-4, with D possibly being TRBD2 (6 bases). CDR1 is SGHAT and CDR2 is FQNNGV in the germline V gene. The CDR3 extends over 14 amino acids. V lost 3 bases, J lost 6 bases, and 12 bases lay in between.

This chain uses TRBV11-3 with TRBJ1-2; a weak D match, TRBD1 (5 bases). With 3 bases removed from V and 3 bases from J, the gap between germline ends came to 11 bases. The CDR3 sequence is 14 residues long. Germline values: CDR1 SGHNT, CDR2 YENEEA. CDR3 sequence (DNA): TGTGCCAGCAGCTTGATGACAGCGTACTATGGCTACACCTTC. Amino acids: CASSLMTAYYGYTF.

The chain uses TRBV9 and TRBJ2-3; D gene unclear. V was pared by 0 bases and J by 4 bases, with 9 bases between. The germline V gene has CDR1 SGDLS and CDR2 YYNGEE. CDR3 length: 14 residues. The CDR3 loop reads CASSVARSPDTQYF. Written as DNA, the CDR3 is TGTGCCAGCAGCGTAGCACGGTCACCAGATACGCAGTATTTT.

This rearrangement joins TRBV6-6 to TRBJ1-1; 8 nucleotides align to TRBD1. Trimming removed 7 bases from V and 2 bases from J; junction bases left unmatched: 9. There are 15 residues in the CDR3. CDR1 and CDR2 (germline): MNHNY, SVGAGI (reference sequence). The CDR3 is CASTDRGLGNTEAFF. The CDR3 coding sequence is TGTGCCAGCACTGACAGGGGCCTTGGAAACACTGAAGCTTTCTTT.

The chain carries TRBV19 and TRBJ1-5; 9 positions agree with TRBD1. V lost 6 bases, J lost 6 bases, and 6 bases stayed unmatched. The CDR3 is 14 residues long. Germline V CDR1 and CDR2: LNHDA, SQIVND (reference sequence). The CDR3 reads CASSADRGFQPQHF. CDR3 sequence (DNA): TGTGCCAGTAGCGCGGACAGGGGCTTTCAGCCCCAGCATTTT.

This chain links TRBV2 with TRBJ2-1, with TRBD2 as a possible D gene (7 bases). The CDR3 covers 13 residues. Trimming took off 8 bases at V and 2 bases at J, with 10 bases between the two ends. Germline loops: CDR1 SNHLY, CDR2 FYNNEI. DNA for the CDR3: TGTGCCAGCCGGGGGGCAACCTACAATGAGCAGTTCTTC. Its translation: CASRGATYNEQFF.